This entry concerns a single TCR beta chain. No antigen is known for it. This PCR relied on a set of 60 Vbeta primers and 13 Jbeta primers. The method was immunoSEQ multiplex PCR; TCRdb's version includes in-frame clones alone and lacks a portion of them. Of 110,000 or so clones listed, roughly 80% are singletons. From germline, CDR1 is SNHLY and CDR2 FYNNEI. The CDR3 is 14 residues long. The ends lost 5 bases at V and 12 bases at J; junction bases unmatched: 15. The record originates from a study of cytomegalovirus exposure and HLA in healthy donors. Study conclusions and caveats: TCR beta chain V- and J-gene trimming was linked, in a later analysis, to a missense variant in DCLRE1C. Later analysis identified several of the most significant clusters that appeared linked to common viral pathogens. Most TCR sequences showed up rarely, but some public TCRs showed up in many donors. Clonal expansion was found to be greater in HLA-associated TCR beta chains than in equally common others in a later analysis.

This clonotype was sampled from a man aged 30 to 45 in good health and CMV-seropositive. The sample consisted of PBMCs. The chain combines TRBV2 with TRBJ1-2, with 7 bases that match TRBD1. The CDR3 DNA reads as TGTGCCAGCAGTTCAACAGGGGCTCCGATCCCTCACACCTTC. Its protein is CASSSTGAPIPHTF.